The clone carrying this TCR beta chain was seen more than once but under ten times. Antigen unknown. A much larger clone is a single base away; this may be a read error. Given the absence of the conserved phenylalanine or tryptophan at the CDR3 end, a read error is likely. This CDR3 region has 15 residues. Per the germline V gene, CDR1 is SGDLS and CDR2 is YYNGEE. Trimming shortened V by 2 bases and J by 2 bases, and 8 bases separated the two germline ends. This sample stems from a study of early T cells in non-severe SARS-CoV-2 infection. TCRdb processed the 5' RACE reads anew with MiXCR; each CDR3 protein has one entry. The sample carries tens of thousands of distinct CDR3 sequences, about 6.1% recorded once. Notes on the study in general: Matching results from VDJdb favored anti-spike CD8 responses, leaving private and CD4 specificities undetected.

The receptor's source is an adult who was a healthcare worker with PCR-confirmed SARS-CoV-2 infection or an uninfected control (not recorded which). The V gene is TRBV9, the J gene TRBJ2-6; D remains ambiguous. Material for sequencing was whole blood. CDR3 in amino acids: CASSVSIPGANVLTL. In DNA form, the CDR3 reads TGTGCCAGCAGCGTTAGTATCCCTGGGGCCAACGTCCTGACTCTC.